These T cell receptor beta chains were read from a single sample in a study of shared clonotypes between healthy human individuals. Measured with immunoSEQ multiplex PCR; TCRdb has only the in-frame clones, and not every one. This sample carries over a million clones, around 78% of them seen once, and the ten largest clones take more than 0.5%. The sample was memory CD4+ T cells from PBMCs. The source of these receptors is a man younger than 35 in good health. Some clones in this sample may be carry-over from other donors' samples. CDR3s include the opening cysteine and the closing phenylalanine or tryptophan. Fields, in order: D gene, V gene, J gene, clone size, CDR3 protein, CDR3 DNA. D genes are given only for firm matches. The size entry is marked missing in some rows and otherwise reads once, few, many or a size class.

D: TRBD1
V: TRBV15
J: TRBJ1-4
size: NA
CDR3: CATSMGQGEEKLFF
DNA: TGTGCCACCAGCATGGGACAGGGGGAAGAAAAACTGTTTTTT

D: NA
V: TRBV28
J: TRBJ2-1
size: NA
CDR3: CASGGSYNEQFF
DNA: TGTGCCAGCGGAGGCTCCTACAATGAGCAGTTCTTC

D: NA
V: TRBV4-2
J: TRBJ2-2
size: once
CDR3: CASSQEGVGYTGELFF
DNA: TGTGCCAGCAGCCAAGAAGGGGTAGGGTATACCGGGGAGCTGTTTTTT

D: NA
V: TRBV5-3
J: TRBJ2-7
size: NA
CDR3: CARSLMGPYRLCEQYF
DNA: TGTGCCAGAAGCTTGATGGGGCCCTACCGGTTATGCGAGCAGTACTTC

D: NA
V: TRBV11-2
J: TRBJ2-7
size: few
CDR3: CASSLDRGAGEQYF
DNA: TGTGCCAGCAGCTTAGACAGGGGAGCCGGCGAGCAGTACTTC

D: NA
V: TRBV5-4
J: TRBJ2-7
size: NA
CDR3: CASSLEPGIEQYF
DNA: TGTGCCAGCAGCTTGGAACCAGGGATAGAGCAGTACTTC

D: NA
V: TRBV6-5
J: TRBJ2-1
size: NA
CDR3: CASSLTGPTAGDEQFF
DNA: TGTGCCAGCAGTTTAACCGGGCCCACGGCCGGCGATGAGCAGTTCTTC

D: NA
V: TRBV7-2
J: TRBJ2-1
size: NA
CDR3: CASSLDTAGEQFF
DNA: TGTGCCAGCAGCCTCGACACCGCCGGGGAGCAGTTCTTC

D: NA
V: TRBV30
J: TRBJ1-6
size: NA
CDR3: CAWSRLGMNNSPLHF
DNA: TGTGCCTGGAGTCGTTTGGGGATGAATAATTCACCCCTCCACTTT

D: TRBD1
V: TRBV5-1
J: TRBJ2-7
size: once
CDR3: CASSLVQGAPYEQYF
DNA: TGCGCCAGCAGCTTGGTGCAGGGGGCGCCCTACGAGCAGTACTTC

D: NA
V: TRBV15
J: TRBJ1-1
size: NA
CDR3: CATSKDRITEAFF
DNA: TGTGCCACCAGCAAGGACAGAATCACTGAAGCTTTCTTT

D: NA
V: TRBV10-3
J: TRBJ2-2
size: NA
CDR3: CAISDNRNVVNGELFF
DNA: TGTGCCATCAGTGATAATAGGAATGTAGTAAACGGGGAGCTGTTTTTT

D: NA
V: TRBV6-1
J: TRBJ1-1
size: NA
CDR3: CASSEFRDTEAFF
DNA: TGTGCCAGCAGTGAATTCAGAGACACTGAAGCTTTCTTT

D: NA
V: TRBV6-6
J: TRBJ2-1
size: NA
CDR3: CASSSPLRGSYNEQFF
DNA: TGTGCCAGCAGCTCCCCCCTTCGGGGCTCCTACAATGAGCAGTTCTTC

D: NA
V: TRBV5-1
J: TRBJ2-1
size: few
CDR3: CASSGGDGVPLNEQFF
DNA: TGCGCCAGCAGCGGAGGGGACGGGGTTCCCTTGAATGAGCAGTTCTTC

D: NA
V: TRBV6-1
J: TRBJ1-1
size: NA
CDR3: CASSGQVATEAFF
DNA: TGTGCCAGCAGTGGACAGGTGGCCACTGAAGCTTTCTTT

D: NA
V: TRBV15
J: TRBJ2-6
size: NA
CDR3: CATSKDGGPSGANVLTF
DNA: TGTGCCACCAGCAAGGACGGGGGGCCCTCTGGGGCCAACGTCCTGACTTTC

D: NA
V: TRBV29-1
J: TRBJ1-2
size: NA
CDR3: CSVVDRGYTF
DNA: TGCAGCGTTGTAGACAGGGGCTACACCTTC

D: NA
V: TRBV9
J: TRBJ1-1
size: NA
CDR3: CASSVLTNTEAFF
DNA: TGTGCCAGCAGCGTATTGACGAACACTGAAGCTTTCTTT

D: TRBD1
V: TRBV10-3
J: TRBJ2-7
size: NA
CDR3: CAISEGPNRGRINEQYF
DNA: TGTGCCATCAGTGAGGGTCCGAACAGGGGAAGGATCAACGAGCAGTACTTC

D: NA
V: TRBV14
J: TRBJ1-1
size: NA
CDR3: CASSQVHGKAFF
DNA: TGTGCCAGCAGCCAAGTTCACGGGAAAGCTTTCTTT

D: NA
V: TRBV30
J: TRBJ2-7
size: NA
CDR3: CAWRTPGGRSGGQYF
DNA: TGTGCCTGGAGGACCCCTGGTGGGCGGTCCGGGGGGCAGTACTTC

D: NA
V: TRBV7-2
J: TRBJ2-7
size: NA
CDR3: CASGLGLGSGYEQYF
DNA: TGTGCCAGCGGCTTAGGACTCGGTTCGGGGTACGAGCAGTACTTC

D: NA
V: TRBV7-8
J: TRBJ2-3
size: once
CDR3: CASSLGQGTDTQYF
DNA: TGTGCCAGCAGCTTAGGCCAGGGCACAGATACGCAGTATTTT

D: NA
V: TRBV6-6
J: TRBJ2-7
size: NA
CDR3: CASSYVLASSSYEQYF
DNA: TGTGCCAGCAGTTACGTCTTGGCTAGTTCCTCCTACGAGCAGTACTTC

D: TRBD1
V: TRBV6-5
J: TRBJ2-3
size: NA
CDR3: CASRLGTGVAHTQYF
DNA: TGTGCCAGCAGGCTAGGGACAGGGGTGGCTCATACGCAGTATTTT

D: NA
V: TRBV5-1
J: TRBJ2-2
size: NA
CDR3: CASSESLKRGTGELFF
DNA: TGCGCCAGCAGCGAGAGTCTTAAACGGGGCACCGGGGAGCTGTTTTTT

D: NA
V: TRBV4-2
J: TRBJ2-7
size: NA
CDR3: CASSPHNYDRGLSYEQYF
DNA: TGTGCCAGCAGCCCACACAACTACGACAGGGGACTATCCTACGAGCAGTACTTC

D: NA
V: TRBV7-3
J: TRBJ2-3
size: NA
CDR3: CASTVQGWGTDTQYF
DNA: TGTGCCAGCACCGTACAAGGCTGGGGCACAGATACGCAGTATTTT

D: NA
V: TRBV7-2
J: TRBJ2-5
size: NA
CDR3: CASSLASLGGQETQYF
DNA: TGTGCCAGCAGCTTAGCGTCGTTGGGGGGACAAGAGACCCAGTACTTC

D: NA
V: TRBV6-5
J: TRBJ1-1
size: NA
CDR3: CASSSRGWGTEAFF
DNA: TGTGCCAGCAGCAGCAGGGGTTGGGGCACTGAAGCTTTCTTT

D: NA
V: TRBV2
J: TRBJ2-7
size: NA
CDR3: CASSGSTGNEQYF
DNA: TGTGCCAGCAGTGGATCGACTGGGAACGAGCAGTACTTC

D: TRBD2
V: TRBV28
J: TRBJ2-5
size: few
CDR3: CASSQGLAGETQYF
DNA: TGTGCCAGCAGTCAGGGACTAGCGGGAGAGACCCAGTACTTC

D: NA
V: TRBV19
J: TRBJ1-5
size: few
CDR3: CASSILGQPQHF
DNA: TGTGCCAGTAGTATTTTGGGTCAGCCCCAGCATTTT

D: NA
V: TRBV9
J: TRBJ1-3
size: NA
CDR3: CASSALSGNTIYF
DNA: TGTGCCAGCAGCGCACTCTCTGGAAACACCATATATTTT

D: NA
V: TRBV6-5
J: TRBJ1-1
size: NA
CDR3: CASTDQGGAEAFF
DNA: TGTGCCAGCACCGACCAGGGTGGCGCTGAAGCTTTCTTT

D: NA
V: TRBV4-1
J: TRBJ2-2
size: NA
CDR3: CASSQALLRGPGELFF
DNA: TGCGCCAGCAGCCAAGCGTTACTCCGGGGACCCGGGGAGCTGTTTTTT

D: TRBD1
V: TRBV5-5
J: TRBJ2-5
size: NA
CDR3: CASSLSGGQETQYF
DNA: TGTGCCAGCAGCTTGTCAGGGGGCCAAGAGACCCAGTACTTC

D: NA
V: TRBV10-2
J: TRBJ2-7
size: many
CDR3: CASTPKGSYEQYF
DNA: TGCGCCAGCACCCCGAAGGGCAGCTACGAGCAGTACTTC

D: NA
V: TRBV6-5
J: TRBJ2-7
size: NA
CDR3: CASSYGGLEQYF
DNA: TGTGCCAGCAGTTACGGGGGGCTCGAGCAGTACTTC

D: NA
V: TRBV21-1
J: TRBJ2-5
size: NA
CDR3: CASSKGQGAFFETQYF
DNA: TGTGCCAGCAGCAAAGGACAGGGGGCTTTTTTTGAGACCCAGTACTTC

D: NA
V: TRBV19
J: TRBJ1-4
size: few
CDR3: CASSTGHDEKLFF
DNA: TGTGCCAGTAGTACGGGACACGATGAAAAACTGTTTTTT

D: TRBD1
V: TRBV9
J: TRBJ2-1
size: few
CDR3: CASSVLGDSYNEQFF
DNA: TGTGCCAGCAGCGTCCTAGGGGACAGCTACAATGAGCAGTTCTTC

D: NA
V: TRBV19
J: TRBJ2-7
size: few
CDR3: CASTDPGSLTGEQYF
DNA: TGTGCCAGTACCGACCCCGGCAGCCTTACGGGGGAGCAGTACTTC